This is a list of T cell receptor beta chains from one sample in a study of blood T cell repertoires in COVID-19. The protocol was immunoSEQ multiplex PCR, while the TCRdb copy is restricted to in-frame clones and leaves out a portion. This table has about 300,000 clones, around 86% appearing once. Sequenced input: peripheral blood. The receptors derive from a man between 65 and 85 years old with acute or convalescent COVID-19. The CDR3 runs from the conserved cysteine through the conserved F or W. D genes are given only for firm matches. Size is stated for part of the rows, as once, few or many counts, or as a class when the clone is expanded.

j_call clone_size d_call v_call cdr3_aa cdr3_nt
TRBJ1-3 NA NA TRBV10-1 CASSESGGSGNTIYF TGCGCCAGCAGTGAGTCGGGGGGATCTGGAAACACCATATATTTT
TRBJ1-2 once TRBD1 TRBV18 CASSRNGQGDYGYTF TGTGCCAGCTCACGTAACGGACAGGGAGACTATGGCTACACCTTC
TRBJ2-5 NA NA TRBV4-2 CASSQEQTGETQYF TGTGCCAGCAGCCAAGAGCAAACAGGAGAGACCCAGTACTTC
TRBJ1-2 NA TRBD1 TRBV19 CASSIKKTGDLGYGYTF TGTGCCAGTAGTATTAAGAAGACAGGGGACTTGGGCTATGGCTACACCTTC
TRBJ1-2 NA TRBD1 TRBV25-1 CASSLSGQGARGYTF TGTGCCAGCAGTTTATCAGGACAGGGGGCGCGCGGCTACACCTTC
TRBJ2-7 few NA TRBV27 CASSLRSAEDYEQYF TGTGCCAGCAGCCTAAGGTCAGCGGAAGACTACGAGCAGTACTTC
TRBJ2-2 few TRBD2 TRBV18 CASSPPRTSGGLANTGELFF TGTGCCAGCTCACCACCGAGGACTAGCGGGGGGCTCGCGAACACCGGGGAGCTGTTTTTT
TRBJ1-2 NA NA TRBV6-2/TRBV6-3 CASSFPRGGVYGYTF TGTGCCAGCAGTTTCCCCCGGGGGGGCGTCTATGGCTACACCTTC
TRBJ2-1 NA NA TRBV29-1 CSVGEYEQFF TGCAGCGTTGGCGAGTATGAGCAGTTCTTC
TRBJ1-5 NA NA TRBV24-1 CATSGSGGSNQPQHF TGTGCCACCAGTGGGTCAGGTGGGAGCAATCAGCCCCAGCATTTT
TRBJ1-4 NA NA TRBV9 CASSVATNEKLFF TGTGCCAGCAGCGTCGCAACTAATGAAAAACTGTTTTTT
TRBJ2-7 few TRBD2 TRBV20-1 CSAIDSGRIYEQYF TGCAGTGCTATTGATAGCGGGAGGATCTACGAGCAGTACTTC
TRBJ1-5 NA NA TRBV5-6 CASSRTGLNPRRPQPQHF TGTGCCAGCAGCCGGACCGGACTTAACCCCCGCCGGCCTCAGCCCCAGCATTTT
TRBJ2-7 NA NA TRBV29-1 CSVAGPSSVGEQYF TGCAGCGTGGCGGGACCGTCCTCGGTGGGAGAGCAGTACTTC
TRBJ2-1 NA NA TRBV7-9 CASSFLTWGSYNEQFF TGTGCCAGCAGCTTTTTGACATGGGGCTCTTACAATGAGCAGTTCTTC
TRBJ1-4 NA TRBD1 TRBV24-1 CATSKTGVEKLFF TGTGCCACCAGCAAGACAGGGGTTGAAAAACTGTTTTTT
TRBJ1-2 NA NA TRBV28 CASSLDSHYGYTF TGTGCCAGCAGTTTAGACAGCCACTATGGCTACACCTTC
TRBJ2-2 NA NA TRBV19 CASSINLQRKNTGELFF TGTGCCAGTAGTATCAACCTCCAGCGGAAGAACACCGGGGAGCTGTTTTTT
TRBJ2-2 NA TRBD2 TRBV3-1/TRBV3-2 CASSRLAGGPGTGELFF TGTGCCAGCAGTAGACTAGCGGGGGGCCCCGGCACCGGGGAGCTGTTTTTT
TRBJ2-1 few TRBD1 TRBV10-1 CASSENRGFSYNEQFF TGCGCCAGCAGTGAAAACAGGGGTTTCTCCTACAATGAGCAGTTCTTC
TRBJ1-2 once NA TRBV28 CATLRTFDGYTF TGTGCCACCCTCAGGACATTCGATGGCTACACCTTC
TRBJ1-2 NA TRBD1 TRBV28 CASSSAGLSQGGNYGYTF TGTGCCAGCAGCTCAGCCGGCCTCTCCCAGGGGGGAAACTATGGCTACACCTTC
TRBJ2-2 NA NA TRBV3-1/TRBV3-2 CASSRGPTGELFF TGTGCCAGCAGCCGAGGCCCGACCGGGGAGCTGTTTTTT
TRBJ2-1 few TRBD2 TRBV12-3/TRBV12-4 CASQTSGHNEQFF TGTGCCAGCCAGACTAGCGGCCACAATGAGCAGTTCTTC
TRBJ1-6 NA NA TRBV5-6 CASSLYGGNSPLHF TGTGCCAGCAGCTTGTACGGGGGTAATTCACCCCTCCACTTT
TRBJ2-5 NA TRBD2 TRBV6-1 CASSEWGSGGRETQYF TGTGCCAGCAGTGAATGGGGTAGCGGGGGGCGAGAGACCCAGTACTTC
TRBJ1-2 NA TRBD1 TRBV28 CASSLWDSLYGYTF TGTGCCAGCAGTTTGTGGGACAGTCTCTATGGCTACACCTTC
TRBJ2-5 few TRBD2 TRBV3-1/TRBV3-2 CASSPYSGGLRETQYF TGTGCCAGCAGCCCGTATTCGGGGGGGTTGCGGGAGACCCAGTACTTC
TRBJ2-7 NA NA TRBV10-3 CAISESRNVNEQYF TGTGCCATCAGTGAGTCGCGGAACGTCAACGAGCAGTACTTC
TRBJ2-7 NA TRBD1 TRBV30 CAWTYGRTGGDEQYF TGTGCCTGGACGTATGGGAGGACAGGGGGCGACGAGCAGTACTTC
TRBJ2-7 NA TRBD2 TRBV6-2/TRBV6-3 CASSRGGRGEQYF TGTGCCAGCAGTCGGGGCGGGAGAGGCGAGCAGTACTTC
TRBJ2-3 NA NA TRBV5-4 CASSFDRSITDTQYF TGTGCCAGCAGTTTTGACAGGTCTATCACAGATACGCAGTATTTT
TRBJ2-1 NA TRBD2 TRBV19 CASSSRTSFNEQFF TGTGCCAGTAGTTCAAGGACTAGCTTCAATGAGCAGTTCTTC
TRBJ2-2 NA NA TRBV2 CASMSPGELFF TGTGCCAGCATGAGCCCCGGGGAGCTGTTTTTT
TRBJ2-7 NA NA TRBV6-1 CASSEVGRGSKGYF NA
TRBJ1-1 NA NA TRBV5-1 CASSFAGQPNTEAFF TGCGCCAGCAGCTTCGCCGGACAGCCCAACACTGAAGCTTTCTTT
TRBJ1-2 NA NA TRBV6-2/TRBV6-3 CASSYRDGYTF TGTGCCAGCAGTTACCGGGATGGCTACACCTTC
TRBJ2-7 NA NA TRBV5-3 CARSSTLPIAREQYF TGTGCCAGAAGCTCCACCCTCCCTATTGCGCGCGAGCAGTACTTC
TRBJ1-2 NA TRBD1 TRBV6-5 CASSYATGIGYTF TGTGCCAGCAGTTACGCGACAGGGATTGGCTACACCTTC
TRBJ1-5 few NA TRBV12-3/TRBV12-4 CASSLGAGQPQHF TGTGCCAGCAGTTTGGGGGCAGGCCAGCCCCAGCATTTT
TRBJ2-5 NA TRBD2 TRBV4-2 CASRPRTASGRETQYF TGTGCCAGCAGACCGCGCACGGCTAGCGGGAGAGAGACCCAGTACTTC
TRBJ1-3 few TRBD1 TRBV6-5 CASSPSRDSGNTIYF TGTGCCAGCAGCCCCTCCCGGGACAGCGGAAACACCATATATTTT
TRBJ2-2 NA NA TRBV19 CASSPGQIGTGELFF TGTGCCAGTAGTCCCGGACAGATCGGGACCGGGGAGCTGTTTTTT
TRBJ2-3 NA TRBD2 TRBV7-9 CASSLGEGAGGSTDTQYF TGTGCCAGCAGCTTAGGTGAGGGAGCGGGGGGCAGCACAGATACGCAGTATTTT
TRBJ1-1 once NA TRBV5-1 CASSLAPGNTEAFF TGCGCCAGCAGCTTGGCGCCGGGGAACACTGAAGCTTTCTTT
TRBJ2-1 NA TRBD1 TRBV6-6 CASSYVQGENEQFF TGTGCCAGCAGTTACGTCCAGGGGGAGAATGAGCAGTTCTTC
TRBJ2-6 NA NA TRBV25-1 CASSLPGANVLTF TGTGCCAGCAGTCTCCCTGGGGCCAACGTCCTGACTTTC
TRBJ2-3 NA TRBD1 TRBV7-3 CASGTGNTDTQYF TGTGCCAGCGGGACAGGGAACACAGATACGCAGTATTTT
TRBJ1-2 NA NA TRBV6-5 CASAPSRTDYGYTF TGTGCCAGCGCTCCCTCGAGAACCGACTATGGCTACACCTTC
TRBJ2-5 NA NA TRBV7-6 CASSLRGRSGHYQETQYF TGTGCCAGCAGCTTAAGGGGTCGGAGCGGGCATTACCAAGAGACCCAGTACTTC
TRBJ2-1 NA TRBD2 TRBV9 CASSVGGGAYEQFF TGTGCCAGCAGCGTAGGCGGGGGGGCTTATGAGCAGTTCTTC
TRBJ2-7 once TRBD2 TRBV5-1 CASSLGLAGAGPYEQYF TGCGCCAGCAGCCTGGGACTAGCGGGAGCCGGACCGTACGAGCAGTACTTC
TRBJ1-6 NA NA TRBV27 CASSRQRSSYNSPLHF TGTGCCAGCAGTCGACAGAGGAGCTCCTATAATTCACCCCTCCACTTT
TRBJ1-3 NA NA TRBV4-3 CASSRQDSSGNTIYF TGCGCCAGCAGCCGACAGGACAGTTCTGGAAACACCATATATTTT
TRBJ1-5 once NA TRBV30 CAWSQEGIQPQHF TGTGCCTGGAGTCAGGAGGGGATTCAGCCCCAGCATTTT